This entry concerns a single T cell receptor (beta chain). The data belong to a study of control samples from healthy donors and cancer patients. Some clones are missing from TCRdb's copy, which holds only in-frame ones; the method was immunoSEQ multiplex PCR. Of 150,000 or so clones in the sample, approximately 90% are singletons; the top ten hold roughly 0.7%. Trimming cost V 8 bases and J 6 bases, with 19 bases left between them. Germline V gene data show CDR1 as KGHSY and CDR2 as FQNENV. The CDR3 has 14 residues. The receptor comes from a woman in her 30s in good health. The chain joins TRBV16 to TRBJ2-5; tentatively, D is TRBD2 (6 bases). Sequencing was performed on blood. CDR3 in amino acids: CASPKPGAGKTQYF. CDR3 coding DNA: TGTGCCAGCCCCAAACCGGGAGCTGGGAAGACCCAGTACTTC.